This T cell receptor beta chain was captured by sequencing in a study of T cell responses to AZD1222 COVID-19 vaccine. For the study at large: Second-dose recipients at about 4 or about 12 weeks were treated as one pooled group. The study, taken as a whole, reports: The donor group comprised mostly white British people and more females; the analysis possibly underestimated clonal diversity. Reportedly, nearly half of unique spike TCRs recognized epitopes outside B.1.351/B.1.1.7 mutations. Repertoires were collected only later (after the peak T cell response had occurred).

The ends were cut back, 5 bases at V and 6 bases at J, with 11 bases in the middle. Per the germline V gene, CDR1 is SEHNR and CDR2 is FQNEAQ (reference sequence). The CDR3 is 12 residues long. Profiling relied on immunoSEQ multiplex PCR, and the TCRdb table lists in-frame clones only, not all of them. Among tens of thousands of clones listed, 65% to 90% were seen once. Remarks on this clone: Its antigen is currently unknown.

The rearrangement links TRBV7-9 to TRBJ2-7, with D maybe TRBD1 (6 bases). The TCR sequence derives from an adult in good health. Specimen: peripheral blood, collected on day 0 of AZD1222 vaccination. CDR3 DNA: TGTGCCAGCAGCCCAAGGGGGTCCGAGCAGTACTTC. Encoded protein: CASSPRGSEQYF. Variable domain in full (rest from reference TRBV7-9 and TRBJ2-7): DTGVSQNPRHKITKRGQNVTFRCDPISEHNRLYWYRQTLGQGPEFLTYFQNEAQLEKSRLLSDRFSAERPKGSFSTLEIQRTEQGDSAMYLCASSPRGSEQYFGPGTRLTVT.